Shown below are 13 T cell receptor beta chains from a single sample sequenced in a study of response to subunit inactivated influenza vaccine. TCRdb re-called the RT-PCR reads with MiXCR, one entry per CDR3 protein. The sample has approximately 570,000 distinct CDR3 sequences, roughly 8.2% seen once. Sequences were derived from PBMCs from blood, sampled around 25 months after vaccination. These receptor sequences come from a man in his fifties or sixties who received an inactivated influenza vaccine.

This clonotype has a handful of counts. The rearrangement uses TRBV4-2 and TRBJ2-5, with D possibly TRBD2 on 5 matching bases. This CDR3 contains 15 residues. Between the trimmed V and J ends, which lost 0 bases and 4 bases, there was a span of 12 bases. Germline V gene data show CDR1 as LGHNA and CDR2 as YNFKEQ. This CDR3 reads CASSQDLASRETQYF. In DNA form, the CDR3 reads TGTGCCAGCAGCCAAGATTTGGCTAGCCGAGAGACCCAGTACTTC.

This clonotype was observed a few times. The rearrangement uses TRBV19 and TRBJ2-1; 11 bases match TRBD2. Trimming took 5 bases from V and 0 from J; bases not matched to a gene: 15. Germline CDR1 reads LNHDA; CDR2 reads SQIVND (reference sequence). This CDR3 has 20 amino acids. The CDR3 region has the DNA TGTGCCAGTAGTCCACTCGTCGGGACTAGCGGAAGAAGCTCCTACAATGAGCAGTTCTTC. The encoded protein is CASSPLVGTSGRSSYNEQFF. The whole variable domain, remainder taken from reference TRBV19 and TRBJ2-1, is DGGITQSPKYLFRKEGQNVTLSCEQNLNHDAMYWYRQDPGQGLRLIYYSQIVNDFQKGDIAEGYSVSREKKESFPLTVTSAQKNPTAFYLCASSPLVGTSGRSSYNEQFFGPGTRLTVL.

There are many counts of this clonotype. The CDR3 coding sequence is TGTGCCAGCGGTACTCACATCGAGGCTAGCACAGATACGCAGTATTTT. Protein sequence: CASGTHIEASTDTQYF. The chain combines TRBV2 with TRBJ2-3; no clear D. In germline, CDR1 is SNHLY, CDR2 FYNNEI. The CDR3 is 16 residues long. The V end lost 8 bases, the J end lost 0 bases, and 18 bases lay between the germline ends.

CDR3 loop: CASSAEPGEAFF. CDR3 nucleotide sequence: TGTGCCAGCAGCGCGGAGCCGGGGGAAGCTTTCTTT. J is TRBJ1-1 and V is TRBV9, with D unclear. Germline values: CDR1 SGDLS, CDR2 YYNGEE. Trimming removed 3 bases at V and 8 bases at J, with 11 bases between. CDR3 size: 12 residues.

The CDR3 DNA reads TGTGCCAGCAATTTCAGGGGCAATCAGCCCCAGCATTTT. Its protein is CASNFRGNQPQHF. The genes are TRBV6-2 or TRBV6-3 and TRBJ1-5; tentatively, D is TRBD1 (5 bases). The CDR3 consists of 13 residues. Germline CDR1 is MNHEY and CDR2 is SVGEGT. V was cut by 7 bases and J by 2 bases, with 9 bases left in between.

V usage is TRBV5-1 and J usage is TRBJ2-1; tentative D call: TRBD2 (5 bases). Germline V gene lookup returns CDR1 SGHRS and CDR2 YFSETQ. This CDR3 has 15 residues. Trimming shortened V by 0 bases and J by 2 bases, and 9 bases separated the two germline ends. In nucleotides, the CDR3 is TGCGCCAGCAGCTTGGGAGGGAACACCTACAATGAGCAGTTCTTC. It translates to CASSLGGNTYNEQFF.

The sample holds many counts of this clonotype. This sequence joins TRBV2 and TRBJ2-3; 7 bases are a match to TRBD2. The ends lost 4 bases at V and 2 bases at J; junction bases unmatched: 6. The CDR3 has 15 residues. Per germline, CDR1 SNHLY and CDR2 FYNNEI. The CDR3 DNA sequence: TGTGCCAGCAGTGTTTCCCTAGCGGACACAGATACGCAGTATTTT. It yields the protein CASSVSLADTDTQYF. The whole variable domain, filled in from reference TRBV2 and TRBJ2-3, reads EPEVTQTPSHQVTQMGQEVILRCVPISNHLYFYWYRQILGQKVEFLVSFYNNEISEKSEIFDDQFSVERPDGSNFTLKIRSTKLEDSAMYFCASSVSLADTDTQYFGPGTRLTVL.

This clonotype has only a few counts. The chain's CDR3 is CASSWGQYQETQYF. The CDR3 coding sequence is TGCGCCAGCAGCTGGGGACAGTACCAAGAGACCCAGTACTTC. The V call is TRBV5-1, the J call TRBJ2-5; 7 bases agree with TRBD1. Germline assignment: CDR1 SGHRS and CDR2 YFSETQ. The CDR3 has 14 amino acids. V shed 3 bases, J shed 0 bases, and the junction held 2 bases outside the gene matches.

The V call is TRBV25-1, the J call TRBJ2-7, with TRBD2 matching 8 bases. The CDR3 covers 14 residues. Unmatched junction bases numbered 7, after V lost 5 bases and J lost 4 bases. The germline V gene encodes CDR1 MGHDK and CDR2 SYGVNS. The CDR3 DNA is TGTGCCAGCAGTCCGACTAGCGAAGGGTACGAGCAGTACTTC. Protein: CASSPTSEGYEQYF.

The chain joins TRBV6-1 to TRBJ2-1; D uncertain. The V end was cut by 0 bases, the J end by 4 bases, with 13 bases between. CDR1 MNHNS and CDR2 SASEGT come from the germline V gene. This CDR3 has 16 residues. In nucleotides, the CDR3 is TGTGCCAGCAGTGAAGCGTGGAGTCCCAGTTACAATGAGCAGTTCTTC. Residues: CASSEAWSPSYNEQFF.

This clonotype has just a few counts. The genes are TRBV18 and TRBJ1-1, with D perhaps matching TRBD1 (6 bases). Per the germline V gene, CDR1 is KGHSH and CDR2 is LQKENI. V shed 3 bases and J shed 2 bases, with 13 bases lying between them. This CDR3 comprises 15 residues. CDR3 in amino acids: CASSPSTGSNTEAFF. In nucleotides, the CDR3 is TGTGCCAGCTCACCGTCGACAGGAAGTAACACTGAAGCTTTCTTT.

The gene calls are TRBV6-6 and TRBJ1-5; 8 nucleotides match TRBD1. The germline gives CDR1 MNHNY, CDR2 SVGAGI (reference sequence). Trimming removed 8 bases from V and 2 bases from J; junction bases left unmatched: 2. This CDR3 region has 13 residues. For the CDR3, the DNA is TGTGCCAGCCAGACAGGGGGCAATCAGCCCCAGCATTTT. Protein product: CASQTGGNQPQHF.

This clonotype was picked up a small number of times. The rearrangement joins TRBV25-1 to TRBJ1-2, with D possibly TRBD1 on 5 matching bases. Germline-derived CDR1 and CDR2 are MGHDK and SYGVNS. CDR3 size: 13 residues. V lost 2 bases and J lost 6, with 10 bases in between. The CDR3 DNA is TGTGCCAGCAGTGAAGGGGGGTTCGATGGCTACACCTTC. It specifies CASSEGGFDGYTF.